This TCR beta chain derives from a study of blood T cell repertoires in COVID-19. Study background: Donors in the United States, Italy and Spain gave samples during acute or convalescent COVID-19. Sources were T cells, B-cell-depleted T cells, or PBMCs; the material itself was cDNA or gDNA.

Germline CDR1 MNHEY, CDR2 SVGAGI. This CDR3 spans 15 amino acids. Trimming took off 0 bases at V and 1 base at J, with 10 bases between the two ends. The data were produced by immunoSEQ multiplex PCR, yet TCRdb's version contains in-frame clones alone and is incomplete. This table has about 250,000 clones, around 90% appearing once. The sequencing sample was made of peripheral blood. The sequence was collected from a man at least 80 years old with acute or convalescent COVID-19. This chain uses TRBV6-5 with TRBJ2-7, with unresolved D. The CDR3 sequence is CASSYSRQRSYEQYF. CDR3 coding DNA: TGTGCCAGCAGTTACTCGCGGCAGAGATCCTACGAGCAGTACTTC.